The T cell receptor (beta chain) under discussion was sequenced for a study of blood T cell repertoires in COVID-19. Study context: Specimens from acute and convalescent COVID-19 originated in the United States, Italy and Spain. Sources were T cells, B-cell-depleted T cells, or PBMCs; the material itself was cDNA or gDNA.

The germline V gene encodes CDR1 SGHKS and CDR2 YYEKEE (reference sequence). J gave up 6 bases and V 1 base, and 3 bases lay outside the gene matches. This CDR3 has 15 amino acids. As handled by the study authors: Researchers report that nucleated cell counts were estimated from reference gene primer amplification. Data came from immunoSEQ multiplex PCR; TCRdb stores just in-frame clones and leaves some out. V and J calls and clone size come straight from that table; D and trimming were deduced from the DNA. The sample has around 29,000 clones; roughly 87% are singletons. The chain has TRBV5-5 and TRBJ2-1, with 11 bases identical to TRBD2. This clonotype was sampled from a human donor in a cohort sampled during active COVID-19. Input material: peripheral blood. As DNA, the CDR3 is TGTGCCAGCAGCTTGCATCTAGCGGGAGGCAATGAGCAGTTCTTC. Encoded protein: CASSLHLAGGNEQFF.